These T cell receptor beta chains were read from a single sample in a study of T cells expressing NK-cell markers. For each CDR3 protein, TCRdb gives one entry from its re-call of the 5' RACE reads, without DNA. The sample holds 400,000 or so distinct CDR3 sequences. Sample: blood T cells: a sorted CD56 or NKG2C T cell subset, CD4+ or CD8+ T cells, or bulk PBMC T cells (not recorded which). All receptors derive from a woman in her 50s in good health. Each CDR3 is given with its conserved first and last residue.

v_gene,j_gene,CDR3aa
TRBV20-1,TRBJ2-2,CSAGQANTGELFF
TRBV6-5,TRBJ2-2,CASSQWAAGFSAGELFF
TRBV12-5,TRBJ2-2,CASGLKSGPRGYTGELFF
TRBV20-1,TRBJ2-3,CSAVPLEGSTDTQYF
TRBV12-3/TRBV12-4,TRBJ2-3,CASSGLAGWGFGTQYF
TRBV5-6,TRBJ2-5,CASSLGDTRRETQYF
TRBV6-5,TRBJ2-1,CASSGVPLGEQFF
TRBV12-3/TRBV12-4,TRBJ2-2,CASSIRTSGELFF
TRBV5-1,TRBJ1-1,CASRLGQGLNTEAFF
TRBV29-1,TRBJ2-5,CSVPRRASETQYF
TRBV20-1,TRBJ2-1,CSATTTSGRFVEQFF
TRBV29-1,TRBJ2-1,CSVEMPGRYNEQFF
TRBV4-1,TRBJ2-2,CASSQADRAGGELFF
TRBV20-1,TRBJ2-1,CSGGLLANNEQFF
TRBV6-5,TRBJ2-7,CASSRTGTSGIHEQYF
TRBV12-3/TRBV12-4,TRBJ2-1,CASSPPFQGSNEQFF
TRBV13,TRBJ1-1,CASSHSTGGNTEAFF
TRBV6-6,TRBJ2-2,CASSWPGTSGAKGETGELFF
TRBV7-6,TRBJ2-2,CASSLAVQNTGELFF
TRBV5-1,TRBJ2-1,CASSLGKAGEQFF
TRBV29-1,TRBJ2-2,CSVIGASGNTGELFF
TRBV12-3/TRBV12-4,TRBJ2-5,CASSIRRDPTETQYF
TRBV29-1,TRBJ2-1,CSVGPRLSGDEQFF
TRBV27,TRBJ2-3,CASSSPPSGSVADTQYF
TRBV5-1,TRBJ1-2,CASSLVGDSLGYGYTF
TRBV30,TRBJ2-5,CAWKGFETQYF